Following are 32 T cell receptor beta chains from one sample sequenced in a study of T cell repertoires in cytomegalovirus infection. One entry per CDR3 protein, called by TCRdb with MiXCR from the reads. The sample has some 940,000 distinct CDR3 sequences, around 29% seen once. Their recognized antigens are unknown. The material was cultured CD8+ T cells from PBMCs, obtained from culture after CMV antigen stimulation. Receptors were obtained from a human donor in good health (CMV status not recorded). Some clones in this sample may be carry-over from other donors' samples.

This clonotype has only a few counts. CDR3 sequence: CASSSRPQETQYF. The CDR3 DNA reads as TGTGCCAGCAGCTCGAGGCCGCAAGAGACCCAGTACTTC. This chain joins TRBV7-9 and TRBJ2-5; D remains ambiguous. The CDR3 length is 13 residues. V dropped 4 bases and J dropped 2 bases, with 8 bases sitting between them. The germline gives CDR1 SEHNR, CDR2 FQNEAQ (reference sequence).

The chain carries TRBV27 and TRBJ1-2; D might be TRBD1 (6 bases). The germline CDR1 and CDR2 sequences are MNHEY and SMNVEV (reference sequence). The CDR3 is 13 residues long. Trimming shortened V by 5 bases and J by 8 bases, and 15 bases separated the two germline ends. CDR3 sequence: CASSIARQAGYTF. The CDR3 bases are TGTGCCAGCAGTATCGCCCGACAGGCGGGCTACACCTTC.

The rearrangement uses TRBV7-9 and TRBJ2-2, with a weak D call TRBD1 (6 bases). From germline, CDR1 is SEHNR and CDR2 FQNEAQ (reference sequence). The CDR3 is 16 amino acids. Trimming removed 6 bases at V and 3 bases at J, with 17 bases between. CDR3 nucleotide sequence: TGTGCCAGCAGTTCCCCCAGGGGCGAGGACACCGGGGAGCTGTTTTTT. Translated: CASSSPRGEDTGELFF.

On this clonotype itself: A much larger clone lies one base from this, so it may be a read error. The genes are TRBV4-1 and TRBJ1-5; D perhaps matches TRBD1 (6 bases). The CDR3 contains 16 residues. V lost 3 bases to trimming and J lost 10 bases, with 22 bases between them. From germline, CDR1 is MGHRA and CDR2 YSYEKL. The CDR3 protein is CASSHLPGALDGPQHF. The DNA of the CDR3 is TGCGCCAGCAGCCACCTCCCGGGGGCGCTGGATGGACCCCAGCATTTT.

As concerns this clonotype: The junction differs from germline at one of its ends, possibly a read error. The chain is built from TRBV7-3 and TRBJ1-1; no reliable D call. Germline-derived CDR1 and CDR2 are SGHTA and FQGTGA. This CDR3 spans 14 amino acids. The CDR3 reads CANSLGRGNTEAFF. The CDR3 DNA follows: TGTGCCAACAGCTTAGGTCGGGGAAACACTGAAGCTTTCTTT.

The J gene is TRBJ1-2, the V gene TRBV7-3; D gene ambiguous. Germline-derived CDR1 and CDR2 are SGHTA and FQGTGA. The CDR3 loop spans 14 amino acids. V lost 1 base, J lost 4 bases, and 10 bases lay in between. The CDR3 DNA sequence: TGTGCCAGCAGCTTAAGTGGCAGTCCCTATGGCTACACCTTC. Protein sequence: CASSLSGSPYGYTF.

The sample holds a few counts of this clonotype. V is TRBV6-2 or TRBV6-3 and J is TRBJ2-7; 10 bases agree with TRBD1. CDR3 size: 15 residues. The germline V gene has CDR1 MNHEY and CDR2 SVGEGT. J gave up 3 bases and V 4 bases, and 6 bases lay outside the gene matches. The CDR3 sequence: CASSSRDRGNYEQYV. The CDR3 coding sequence is TGTGCCAGCAGTTCTCGGGACAGGGGAAACTACGAGCAGTACGTC.

The rearrangement links TRBV11-3 to TRBJ2-2; 9 positions match TRBD1. V trimming: 2 bases; J trimming: 1 base; junction bases outside the gene matches: 2. The germline V gene has CDR1 SGHNT and CDR2 YENEEA. CDR3 length: 16 residues. The CDR3 bases are TGTGCCAGCAGCTTAAAGGGACAGGGGAACACCGGGGAGCTGTTTTTT. Translating it yields CASSLKGQGNTGELFF.

This clonotype was seen repeatedly, ten times or more. The chain combines TRBV7-9 with TRBJ1-1; TRBD1 might be the D (5 bases). The germline CDR1 and CDR2 sequences are SEHNR and FQNEAQ (reference sequence). The germline V and J ends were trimmed by 4 bases and 4 bases, with 13 bases remaining between them. The CDR3 covers 14 residues. In DNA form, the CDR3 reads TGTGCCAGCAGCTCCCAGGGATGGGGCACTGAAGCTTTCTTT. It translates to CASSSQGWGTEAFF. The variable domain in full, completed from reference TRBV7-9 and TRBJ1-1, reads DTGVSQNPRHKITKRGQNVTFRCDPISEHNRLYWYRQTLGQGPEFLTYFQNEAQLEKSRLLSDRFSAERPKGSFSTLEIQRTEQGDSAMYLCASSSQGWGTEAFFGQGTRLTVV.

This clonotype has a handful of counts. The chain uses TRBV7-3 and TRBJ2-2; unclear D gene. Trimming removed 2 bases from V and 4 bases from J, with 11 bases in between. The germline CDR1 and CDR2 sequences are SGHTA and FQGTGA. The CDR3 extends over 15 amino acids. The CDR3, as DNA: TGTGCCAGCAGCTTATGGCGAACCGGCACCGGGGAGCTGTTTTTT. Translating it yields CASSLWRTGTGELFF.

The J gene is TRBJ1-6, the V gene TRBV19; perhaps TRBD1 as D (6 bases). V dropped 2 bases and J dropped 7 bases, with 12 bases sitting between them. CDR1 and CDR2 (germline): LNHDA, SQIVND (reference sequence). CDR3 length: 15 residues. CDR3 region: CASSITGSENSPLHF. The CDR3 DNA sequence: TGTGCCAGTAGTATAACAGGGAGTGAAAATTCACCCCTCCACTTT. The full variable domain, rest sourced from reference TRBV19 and TRBJ1-6, is DGGITQSPKYLFRKEGQNVTLSCEQNLNHDAMYWYRQDPGQGLRLIYYSQIVNDFQKGDIAEGYSVSREKKESFPLTVTSAQKNPTAFYLCASSITGSENSPLHFGNGTRLTVT.

This rearrangement joins TRBV12-3 or TRBV12-4 to TRBJ1-4, with TRBD1 matching over 7 bases. The CDR3 runs 17 residues. Trimming at V came to 5 bases and at J to 1 base, leaving 10 bases not matched to a gene. CDR3 loop: CASSKTGHRKTNEKLFF. The DNA of the CDR3 is TGTGCCAGCAGTAAGACAGGGCATAGGAAAACTAATGAAAAACTGTTTTTT.

As regards this clonotype: A read error may produce the germline difference seen at one junction end. This chain connects TRBV27 to TRBJ2-3; 7 bases line up with TRBD2. Germline CDR1 is MNHEY and CDR2 is SMNVEV (reference sequence). The CDR3 is 14 residues long. CDR3 DNA: TGTGCCAGCAGTCGACTAGCACGGGAAGATGCGCAGTATTTT. Amino acid sequence: CASSRLAREDAQYF.

The chain couples TRBV6-5 to TRBJ2-7; D tentatively fits TRBD1 or TRBD2 (6 bases each). CDR1 and CDR2 (germline): MNHEY, SVGAGI. V was cut by 7 bases and J by 1 base, with 14 bases left in between. This CDR3 comprises 14 residues. CDR3 nucleotide sequence: TGTGCCAGCACCCCCGGGGGCGCGTCCTACGAGCAGTACTTC. Translating gives CASTPGGASYEQYF.

This clonotype was seen a few times. The chain joins TRBV2 to TRBJ2-1, with 10 bases identical to TRBD1. CDR1 is SNHLY and CDR2 is FYNNEI in the germline V gene. The CDR3 has 15 amino acids. V gave up 6 bases and J gave up 12 bases; unmatched junction bases: 14. CDR3 coding DNA: TGTGCCAGCAGGATGGGACAGGGGTTTACTGGTGGGCAGTTCTTC. Encoded protein: CASRMGQGFTGGQFF.

This clonotype appeared a few times. The chain couples TRBV7-2 to TRBJ2-3; TRBD2 agrees at 14 bases. Germline loops: CDR1 SGHTA, CDR2 FQGNSA. The V and J ends lost 3 bases and 0 bases, in that order; junction bases with no gene match: 8. CDR3 size: 19 residues. The CDR3 loop is CASSLAGTSGGASTDTQYF. As DNA, the CDR3 is TGTGCCAGCAGCTTGGCGGGGACTAGCGGGGGTGCTAGCACAGATACGCAGTATTTT.

This clonotype was seen more than once but under ten times. The chain links TRBV19 to TRBJ2-7; TRBD2 matches at 11 bases. The CDR3 totals 16 residues. J was trimmed by 2 bases and V by 1 base; bases with no gene match: 4. In germline, CDR1 is LNHDA, CDR2 SQIVND (reference sequence). This CDR3 is CASSIGTSGFTYEQYF. CDR3 in DNA: TGTGCCAGTAGTATAGGGACTAGCGGGTTTACCTACGAGCAGTACTTC.

The chain carries TRBV20-1 and TRBJ2-1; unclear D gene. The CDR3 runs to 15 residues. Looked up from germline, CDR1 is DFQATT and CDR2 is SNEGSKA (reference sequence). V was shortened by 3 bases and J by 5 bases, with 17 bases between the two germline ends. The CDR3 spells CSASLVDGIHNEQFF. The CDR3 DNA reads as TGCAGTGCTAGTTTGGTCGATGGCATACACAATGAGCAGTTCTTC.

At least ten counts were recorded for this clonotype. The V gene is TRBV7-2, the J gene TRBJ1-1; TRBD1 matches 11 bases. The V gene end was trimmed by 4 bases and the J gene end by 6 bases; junction bases not matched to a gene: 13. Germline CDR1 SGHTA, CDR2 FQGNSA. The CDR3 loop spans 17 amino acids. CDR3 sequence: CASSYRARDRGDPEAFF. The CDR3, as DNA: TGTGCCAGCAGCTACCGGGCCCGGGACAGGGGGGACCCTGAAGCTTTCTTT.

The chain's CDR3 is CASSGEGDTIYGYTF. The CDR3 region has the DNA TGTGCCAGCAGTGGGGAAGGGGATACGATCTATGGCTACACCTTC. The rearrangement joins TRBV6-5 to TRBJ1-2, with D perhaps TRBD1 (5 bases). V was shortened by 5 bases and J by 4 bases, with 17 bases between the two germline ends. Germline V CDR1 and CDR2: MNHEY, SVGAGI. The CDR3 sequence is 15 residues long.

The chain carries TRBV27 and TRBJ2-7; D is ambiguous. CDR1 and CDR2 (germline): MNHEY, SMNVEV (reference sequence). CDR3 length: 14 residues. Trimming removed 4 bases from V and 0 bases from J, with 10 bases in between. CDR3 DNA sequence: TGTGCCAGCAGTTCCCCGCACAGCTCCTACGAGCAGTACTTC. Its translation: CASSSPHSSYEQYF.

A note on this clonotype: One junction end disagrees with the germline gene, perhaps due to a read error. The rearrangement uses TRBV13 and TRBJ1-2; 7 bases fit TRBD1. From germline, CDR1 is PRHDT and CDR2 FYEKMQ (reference sequence). The CDR3 has 15 residues. CDR3 amino acids: CDSSSGTAGREGYTF. The CDR3 DNA follows: TGTGACAGCAGCTCCGGGACAGCCGGTCGTGAGGGCTACACCTTC.

The rearrangement joins TRBV7-8 to TRBJ2-1, with D tentatively TRBD1 or TRBD2 (5 bases each). Germline CDR1 reads SGHVS; CDR2 reads FQNEAQ. This CDR3 has 14 residues. The V and J ends lost 5 bases and 9 bases respectively, with 17 bases between them. The CDR3 here is CASSPQGRKGEQFF. CDR3 coding DNA: TGTGCCAGCAGCCCTCAGGGACGGAAAGGTGAGCAGTTCTTC.

This chain connects TRBV20-1 to TRBJ2-3; D is undetermined. V was shortened by 3 bases and J by 2 bases, with 6 bases between the two germline ends. The CDR3 runs 12 residues. The V gene's germline CDR1 is DFQATT and CDR2 SNEGSKA (reference sequence). The CDR3 DNA reads TGCAGTGCTAGTCCTATCACAGATACGCAGTATTTT. Its protein is CSASPITDTQYF.

This clonotype was seen only a few times. This chain connects TRBV9 to TRBJ1-2; TRBD1 matches at 7 bases. The CDR3 extends over 17 amino acids. J lost 7 bases, V lost 2 bases, and 17 bases had no gene match. In germline, CDR1 is SGDLS, CDR2 YYNGEE. CDR3 protein: CASSVESRAGGMSGYTF. In DNA, the CDR3 is TGTGCCAGCAGCGTCGAATCCCGGGCAGGGGGGATGAGTGGCTACACCTTC.

The chain carries TRBV11-2 and TRBJ2-4, with D unresolved. V was pared by 6 bases and J by 1 base, with 13 bases between. Germline CDR1 and CDR2: SGHAT and FQNNGV. CDR3 length: 15 amino acids. The CDR3 loop reads CASSPPGFAKNIQYF. CDR3 coding DNA: TGTGCCAGCAGTCCACCCGGGTTCGCCAAAAACATTCAGTACTTC.

This clonotype appeared a few times. This rearrangement joins TRBV7-2 to TRBJ1-1; D gene ambiguous. Trimming left V 5 bases short and J 9 bases short, with 10 bases between. This CDR3 is 11 amino acids long. CDR1 is SGHTA, CDR2 FQGNSA, per germline. The CDR3 DNA reads TGTGCCAGCAGCCTGGACCCTCAAGCTTTCTTT. This gives the protein CASSLDPQAFF.

This clonotype was found a few times. The chain recombines TRBV7-9 with TRBJ2-7; TRBD2 might be the D (5 bases). Germline CDR1 SEHNR, CDR2 FQNEAQ (reference sequence). The CDR3 covers 14 residues. The V end lost 4 bases, the J end lost 5 bases, and 15 bases lay between the germline ends. The CDR3 nucleotides read TGTGCCAGCAGCTCTAGCCTAAAGCCCCACGAGCAGTACTTC. This sequence encodes CASSSSLKPHEQYF.

Only one count was recorded for this clonotype. V is TRBV19 and J is TRBJ1-2; tentatively, D is TRBD1 (5 bases). The V gene's germline CDR1 is LNHDA and CDR2 SQIVND (reference sequence). V was clipped by 7 bases and J by 8 bases, with 23 bases between them. The CDR3 is 15 amino acids. CDR3 region: CASNRGREDGMGYTF. The CDR3 DNA sequence: TGTGCCAGTAACCGGGGCAGGGAAGATGGGATGGGCTACACCTTC.

This clonotype has a handful of counts. This sequence joins TRBV27 and TRBJ2-3, with 12 bases fitting TRBD2. V trimming: 4 bases; J trimming: 4 bases; junction bases outside the gene matches: 6. CDR1 is MNHEY and CDR2 is SMNVEV in the germline V gene (reference sequence). This CDR3 spans 16 amino acids. The CDR3 region is CASSSPLAGGADTQYF. The CDR3 bases are TGTGCCAGCAGTTCTCCACTAGCGGGGGGCGCAGATACGCAGTATTTT.

The chain couples TRBV7-8 to TRBJ1-5; D is perhaps TRBD1 (5 bases). Per germline, CDR1 SGHVS and CDR2 FQNEAQ. The CDR3 is made up of 18 amino acids. V was shortened by 0 bases and J by 5 bases, with 20 bases between the two germline ends. CDR3 amino acids: CASSLALTGTDPYQPQHF. The DNA for the CDR3 is TGTGCCAGCAGCTTAGCCCTTACCGGGACTGACCCTTATCAGCCCCAGCATTTT.

This chain joins TRBV5-1 and TRBJ2-1; no reliable D call. Germline V gene sequence: CDR1 SGHRS, CDR2 YFSETQ. The CDR3 length is 16 residues. Trimming left V 0 bases short and J 0 bases short, with 10 bases between. The CDR3 here is CASSLEVAVSYNEQFF. The CDR3 DNA follows: TGCGCCAGCAGCTTGGAGGTGGCCGTCTCCTACAATGAGCAGTTCTTC.